What follows describes a single TCR beta chain. These data belong to a study of preoperative IRX-2 immunotherapy in early breast cancer. The CDR3 spans 12 residues. Trimming removed 3 bases from V and 2 bases from J, with 8 bases in between. Germline CDR1 reads SQVTM; CDR2 reads ANQGSEA. The treatment is: preoperative locoregional IRX-2 cytokine immunotherapy. Preoperative locoregional IRX-2 cytokine immunotherapy was tested in the phase Ib source study. Method: immunoSEQ multiplex PCR; TCRdb's copy keeps in-frame clones and lacks some. The sample includes some 35,000 clones, 82% of them seen just once.

The sequencing used lymph node tissue, collected after IRX-2 immunotherapy. This clonotype was sampled from a human donor with breast cancer. V and J are TRBV29-1 and TRBJ2-7; D not resolved. Here the CDR3 reads CSVENYPYEQYF. The CDR3 DNA is TGCAGCGTTGAGAACTATCCCTACGAGCAGTACTTC.